This TCR beta chain comes out of a study of shared clonotypes between healthy human individuals. V was clipped by 5 bases and J by 1 base, with 11 bases between them. Germline V gene sequence: CDR1 LGHNA, CDR2 YNFKEQ. The CDR3 spans 15 residues. Assay used: immunoSEQ multiplex PCR; TCRdb lists only in-frame clones, some missing. The sample shows a few million clones, 93% of them seen only once. CD45RO-negative CD8 cells positively selected for CCR7 made up the naive population, which excluded terminally differentiated effector memory CD45RA+ cells. The chain employs TRBV4-2 and TRBJ2-2; D is perhaps TRBD1 (6 bases). The receptor was derived from a man in his late teens or twenties in good health. Some clones in this sample may be carry-over from other donors' samples. The sample consisted of naive CD8+ T cells from PBMCs. Here the CDR3 reads CASSSRDKNTGELFF. In nucleotides, the CDR3 is TGTGCCAGCAGCTCGAGGGACAAGAACACCGGGGAGCTGTTTTTT.